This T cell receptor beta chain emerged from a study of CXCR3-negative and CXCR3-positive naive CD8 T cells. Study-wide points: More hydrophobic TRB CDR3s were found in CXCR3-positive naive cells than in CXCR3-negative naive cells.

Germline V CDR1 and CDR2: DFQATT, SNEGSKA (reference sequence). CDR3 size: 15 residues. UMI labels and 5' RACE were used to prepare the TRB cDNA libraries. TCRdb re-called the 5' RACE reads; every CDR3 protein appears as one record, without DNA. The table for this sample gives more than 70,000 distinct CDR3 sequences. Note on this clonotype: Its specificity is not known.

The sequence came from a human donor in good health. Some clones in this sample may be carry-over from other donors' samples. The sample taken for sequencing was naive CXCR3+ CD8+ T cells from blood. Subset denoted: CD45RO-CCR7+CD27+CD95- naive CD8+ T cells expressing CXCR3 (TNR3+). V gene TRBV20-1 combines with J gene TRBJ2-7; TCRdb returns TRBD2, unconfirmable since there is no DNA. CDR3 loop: CSVQGLATPSYEQYF.